A selection of T cell receptor beta chains follows, all from one sample in a study of blood T cell repertoires in COVID-19. The protocol was immunoSEQ multiplex PCR, while the TCRdb copy is restricted to in-frame clones and leaves out a portion. The sample has about 240,000 clones; over 65% are singletons. Material for sequencing was peripheral blood. These TCRs come from a woman of 80 years or more with acute or convalescent COVID-19. Both conserved end residues are part of each CDR3. D genes are given only for firm matches. Expanded clones get a size class; other rows say once, few or many, or leave the size out.

V: TRBV19; size: NA; J: TRBJ2-7; D: TRBD1; CDR3: CASSTPGQGRYF; DNA: TGTGCCAGTAGTACCCCGGGACAGGGACGGTACTTC
V: TRBV2; size: few; J: TRBJ2-5; D: NA; CDR3: CASNAGQETQYF; DNA: TGTGCCAGCAACGCAGGCCAAGAGACCCAGTACTTC
V: TRBV11-2; size: NA; J: TRBJ1-4; D: NA; CDR3: CASSFYREVFF; DNA: TGTGCCAGCAGCTTTTACAGGGAAGTGTTTTTT
V: TRBV7-9; size: NA; J: TRBJ1-4; D: NA; CDR3: CASSWRDEKLFF; DNA: TGTGCCAGCAGCTGGAGAGACGAAAAACTGTTTTTT
V: TRBV14; size: NA; J: TRBJ1-2; D: NA; CDR3: CASSQEDFYGYTF; DNA: TGTGCCAGCAGCCAAGAAGACTTCTATGGCTACACCTTC
V: TRBV7-9; size: NA; J: TRBJ1-2; D: NA; CDR3: CASSLRVSQGYTF; DNA: TGTGCCAGCAGCTTACGGGTCAGCCAGGGCTACACCTTC
V: TRBV9; size: few; J: TRBJ2-3; D: TRBD2; CDR3: CASTLAGYTDTQYF; DNA: TGTGCCAGCACCTTAGCGGGGTACACAGATACGCAGTATTTT
V: TRBV3-1/TRBV3-2; size: NA; J: TRBJ1-2; D: NA; CDR3: CASSQTWTAGYTF; DNA: TGTGCCAGCAGCCAAACTTGGACAGCCGGCTACACCTTC
V: TRBV6-5; size: NA; J: TRBJ2-5; D: TRBD2; CDR3: CASSYQSGTSGTQYF; DNA: TGTGCCAGCAGTTACCAGTCTGGGACTAGCGGGACCCAGTACTTC
V: TRBV9; size: NA; J: TRBJ1-4; D: NA; CDR3: CASSVGGTNEKLFF; DNA: TGTGCCAGCAGCGTTGGGGGGACTAATGAAAAACTGTTTTTT
V: TRBV5-4; size: NA; J: TRBJ1-2; D: TRBD1; CDR3: CASSLEPTGVPYGYTF; DNA: TGTGCCAGCAGCTTGGAACCGACAGGGGTCCCTTATGGCTACACCTTC
V: TRBV11-1; size: many; J: TRBJ1-2; D: NA; CDR3: CASSSGGPYGYTF; DNA: TGTGCCAGCAGCTCCGGGGGGCCCTATGGCTACACCTTC
V: TRBV11-2; size: NA; J: TRBJ2-3; D: NA; CDR3: CASSLGQLGTDTQYF; DNA: TGTGCCAGCAGCTTAGGCCAACTAGGAACAGATACGCAGTATTTT
V: TRBV2; size: NA; J: TRBJ1-1; D: NA; CDR3: CASSGGEGVIGNTEAFF; DNA: TGTGCCAGCAGTGGTGGGGAGGGGGTCATTGGGAACACTGAAGCTTTCTTT
V: TRBV18; size: NA; J: TRBJ1-1; D: NA; CDR3: CASSPSLNAGAFF; DNA: TGTGCCAGCTCACCCTCACTGAACGCGGGAGCTTTCTTT
V: TRBV18; size: few; J: TRBJ1-5; D: TRBD1; CDR3: CASSPTGAYEPQHF; DNA: TGTGCCAGCTCACCGACAGGGGCCTATGAACCCCAGCATTTT
V: TRBV10-3; size: NA; J: TRBJ1-5; D: TRBD1; CDR3: CAISPGQGSNQPQHF; DNA: TGTGCCATCAGCCCGGGACAGGGAAGCAATCAGCCCCAGCATTTT
V: TRBV28; size: NA; J: TRBJ1-1; D: NA; CDR3: CAGQAGGDTEAFF; DNA: TGTGCCGGCCAGGCGGGGGGGGACACTGAAGCTTTCTTT
V: TRBV7-9; size: NA; J: TRBJ2-5; D: TRBD2; CDR3: CASSLALLAGGELGETQYF; DNA: TGTGCCAGCAGCTTAGCGCTACTAGCGGGAGGCGAGTTGGGAGAGACCCAGTACTTC
V: TRBV28; size: NA; J: TRBJ2-1; D: TRBD1; CDR3: CASITGTAYNEQFF; DNA: TGTGCCAGCATCACCGGGACAGCCTACAATGAGCAGTTCTTC
V: TRBV5-1; size: NA; J: TRBJ2-5; D: TRBD2; CDR3: CASSSTWASGETQYF; DNA: TGCGCCAGCAGCTCCACTTGGGCTAGCGGGGAGACCCAGTACTTC
V: TRBV9; size: few; J: TRBJ2-1; D: TRBD2; CDR3: CASSVGSSGSNEQFF; DNA: TGTGCCAGCAGCGTAGGGTCTAGCGGATCCAATGAGCAGTTCTTC
V: TRBV18; size: NA; J: TRBJ2-3; D: TRBD2; CDR3: CASSLFSGAWADTQYF; DNA: TGTGCCAGCTCACTCTTTAGCGGGGCCTGGGCAGATACGCAGTATTTT
V: TRBV19; size: NA; J: TRBJ1-2; D: NA; CDR3: CASSATGDIYGYTF; DNA: TGTGCCAGTAGTGCCACAGGTGACATTTATGGCTACACCTTC
V: TRBV24-1; size: NA; J: TRBJ2-3; D: TRBD2; CDR3: CATSWSRELTDTQYF; DNA: TGTGCCACCAGTTGGTCGCGGGAGTTGACAGATACGCAGTATTTT
V: TRBV6-5; size: NA; J: TRBJ1-1; D: NA; CDR3: CASSFSGTSGNTEAFF; DNA: TGTGCCAGCAGTTTTAGCGGGACTTCGGGAAACACTGAAGCTTTCTTT
V: TRBV5-1; size: few; J: TRBJ1-1; D: TRBD1; CDR3: CASSGTAVNEAFF; DNA: TGCGCCAGCAGCGGGACAGCGGTCAATGAAGCTTTCTTT
V: TRBV7-2; size: NA; J: TRBJ1-2; D: NA; CDR3: CASSLQGPNPSYGYTF; DNA: TGTGCCAGCAGCTTACAGGGCCCAAATCCTTCCTATGGCTACACCTTC
V: TRBV14; size: NA; J: TRBJ2-1; D: TRBD2; CDR3: CASSQDVWRENYNEQFF; DNA: TGTGCCAGCAGCCAAGATGTATGGCGGGAGAACTACAATGAGCAGTTCTTC
V: TRBV5-1; size: NA; J: TRBJ2-2; D: NA; CDR3: CASGSSPGGELFF; DNA: TGCGCCAGCGGCTCTTCCCCGGGCGGGGAGCTGTTTTTT
V: TRBV5-5; size: NA; J: TRBJ2-3; D: NA; CDR3: CASARWVADTQYF; DNA: TGTGCCAGCGCCAGGTGGGTGGCAGATACGCAGTATTTT
V: TRBV19; size: NA; J: TRBJ1-1; D: NA; CDR3: CASSIADAGRTEAFF; DNA: TGTGCCAGTAGTATTGCGGACGCGGGAAGGACTGAAGCTTTCTTT
V: TRBV6-2/TRBV6-3; size: NA; J: TRBJ1-2; D: TRBD1; CDR3: CASSHTQGLSGYTF; DNA: TGTGCCAGCAGCCATACACAGGGGTTGAGTGGCTACACCTTC
V: TRBV5-5; size: NA; J: TRBJ2-7; D: TRBD2; CDR3: CASSWRLAGVYEQYF; DNA: TGTGCCAGCAGCTGGAGACTAGCGGGAGTATACGAGCAGTACTTC
V: TRBV2; size: NA; J: TRBJ2-2; D: NA; CDR3: CATSLGGGGIIGGELFF; DNA: TGTGCCACCTCCCTAGGTGGGGGCGGAATCATAGGCGGGGAGCTGTTTTTT
V: TRBV7-9; size: NA; J: TRBJ1-4; D: NA; CDR3: CASSLRGAGEWEKLFF; DNA: TGTGCCAGCAGCCTAAGAGGGGCAGGGGAGTGGGAAAAACTGTTTTTT
V: TRBV11-2; size: NA; J: TRBJ1-1; D: TRBD1; CDR3: CASSAWDRGNTEAFF; DNA: TGTGCCAGCAGCGCCTGGGACAGGGGAAACACTGAAGCTTTCTTT
V: TRBV15; size: many; J: TRBJ1-2; D: TRBD1; CDR3: CATSRYNDRADGYTF; DNA: TGTGCCACCAGCAGATACAACGACAGGGCCGACGGCTACACCTTC
V: TRBV3-1/TRBV3-2; size: NA; J: TRBJ1-1; D: NA; CDR3: CASSQGGPNTEAFF; DNA: TGTGCCAGCAGCCAAGGGGGCCCGAACACTGAAGCTTTCTTT
V: TRBV19; size: NA; J: TRBJ2-6; D: TRBD1; CDR3: CASKTGGGGANVLTF; DNA: TGTGCCAGTAAAACAGGGGGCGGTGGGGCCAACGTCCTGACTTTC
V: TRBV5-1; size: NA; J: TRBJ1-1; D: NA; CDR3: CASSQQGVDTEAFF; DNA: TGCGCCAGCAGCCAACAGGGCGTGGACACTGAAGCTTTCTTT
V: TRBV5-1; size: NA; J: TRBJ2-3; D: TRBD1; CDR3: CASSPRTGNMDTQYF; DNA: TGCGCCAGCAGCCCCAGGACAGGGAATATGGATACGCAGTATTTT
V: TRBV5-1; size: NA; J: TRBJ2-3; D: NA; CDR3: CASSSTGTQYF; DNA: TGCGCCAGCAGCTCGACAGGCACGCAGTATTTT
V: TRBV4-3; size: NA; J: TRBJ1-6; D: NA; CDR3: CASSQVSVNSPLHF; DNA: TGCGCCAGCAGCCAAGTTTCAGTTAATTCACCCCTCCACTTT
V: TRBV5-1; size: NA; J: TRBJ1-6; D: NA; CDR3: CASSLVGRSPLHF; DNA: TGCGCCAGCAGCTTGGTGGGCAGGTCACCCCTCCACTTT
V: TRBV5-1; size: NA; J: TRBJ2-4; D: NA; CDR3: CASKIGGIKNIQYF; DNA: TGCGCCAGCAAAATCGGGGGAATCAAAAACATTCAGTACTTC
V: TRBV18; size: NA; J: TRBJ2-2; D: TRBD2; CDR3: CASSSLAGGTGELFF; DNA: TGTGCCAGCTCATCCCTAGCGGGAGGCACCGGGGAGCTGTTTTTT
V: TRBV6-1; size: NA; J: TRBJ2-7; D: TRBD2; CDR3: CASSEMAGGSSYEQYF; DNA: TGTGCCAGCAGTGAAATGGCGGGGGGGTCCTCCTACGAGCAGTACTTC
V: TRBV5-1; size: NA; J: TRBJ2-5; D: TRBD2; CDR3: CASSAGGSGSQYF; DNA: TGCGCCAGCAGCGCGGGAGGTTCGGGGTCCCAGTACTTC
V: TRBV30; size: many; J: TRBJ2-1; D: TRBD2; CDR3: CAWRRRGGLAFF; DNA: TGTGCCTGGAGACGCAGGGGGGGACTAGCGTTCTTC
V: TRBV7-9; size: NA; J: TRBJ1-1; D: TRBD1; CDR3: CASSRQGAEAFF; DNA: TGTGCCAGCAGCCGACAGGGAGCCGAAGCTTTCTTT
V: TRBV5-6; size: NA; J: TRBJ1-3; D: TRBD1; CDR3: CASSLVGTAGNTIYF; DNA: TGTGCCAGCAGCTTGGTGGGGACAGCTGGAAACACCATATATTTT
V: TRBV5-1; size: NA; J: TRBJ2-3; D: TRBD2; CDR3: CASSSGLAGDTQYF; DNA: TGCGCCAGCAGCTCTGGACTAGCGGGAGATACGCAGTATTTT
V: TRBV6-5; size: NA; J: TRBJ1-2; D: TRBD1; CDR3: CASRRQGLDYGYTF; DNA: TGTGCCAGCAGAAGACAGGGCCTCGATTATGGCTACACCTTC